These 26 T cell receptor beta chains came from one sample sequenced in a study of blood T cells in healthy people across ages (dated by TCRdb to about 2015). Preparation of the library involved 5' RACE. The sample was run on an Illumina HiSeq 2500. A second PCR of about 7 to 12 cycles was performed with a sample-barcoded 5' primer and a J-beta primer mix. Through fastp at Q25 and MiXCR, TCRdb rebuilt clones from the public reads, retaining in-frame beta chains. Rows are unified per CDR3 protein, each entry keeping the most common DNA and genes. For this sample there are about 590,000 distinct CDR3 sequences; 25% to 30% appear just once. The top ten clones comprise around 14% of the sample. The sample taken for sequencing was blood. These receptors all stem from a woman of 80 years or more in good health.

This clonotype was counted many times. This sequence joins TRBV18 and TRBJ2-1; TRBD1 is a possible D gene (5 bases). CDR1 KGHSH and CDR2 LQKENI come from the germline V gene. The V gene lost 2 bases and the J gene lost 0 bases, with 11 bases spanning the gap. CDR3 length: 16 amino acids. The CDR3 region has the DNA TGTGCCAGCTCACCAAGTAGACAGACCTCCTACAATGAGCAGTTCTTC. Its protein product is CASSPSRQTSYNEQFF.

This clonotype was detected only a few times. J is TRBJ2-7 and V is TRBV12-5; D call uncertain. The V end lost 0 bases, the J end lost 3 bases, and 3 bases lay between the germline ends. CDR3 length: 12 amino acids. CDR1 and CDR2 from the germline V gene are LGHNT and FRNRAP. CDR3 sequence: CASGLVVYEQYF. The CDR3 region has the DNA TGTGCTAGTGGTTTGGTAGTCTACGAGCAGTACTTC.

This chain links TRBV4-2 with TRBJ1-3; D gene unclear. In germline, CDR1 is LGHNA, CDR2 YNFKEQ. The CDR3 runs 16 residues. The V end lost 0 bases, the J end lost 4 bases, and 13 bases lay between the germline ends. The CDR3 loop reads CASSQDPAGSGNTIYF. CDR3 nucleotides: TGTGCCAGCAGCCAAGATCCAGCCGGCAGCGGAAACACCATATATTTT.

The V gene is TRBV10-3, the J gene TRBJ2-5; D might be TRBD2 (5 bases). Germline CDR1 is ENHRY and CDR2 is SYGVKD. This CDR3 is built from 17 residues. V gave up 0 bases and J gave up 5 bases, with 19 bases separating them. The CDR3 here is CAISESYETEGEETQYF. CDR3 bases: TGTGCCATCAGTGAGTCCTACGAAACAGAGGGCGAGGAGACCCAGTACTTC.

The table lists this clonotype with many counts. In DNA, the CDR3 is TGTGCCATCAGTGAGTTACGGTCTAATTCACCCCTCCACTTT. Translated, it gives CAISELRSNSPLHF. The rearrangement joins TRBV10-3 to TRBJ1-6; D not resolved. The germline CDR1 and CDR2 sequences are ENHRY and SYGVKD. With 1 base removed from V and 6 bases from J, the gap between germline ends came to 7 bases. CDR3 size: 14 residues.

The chain employs TRBV7-2 and TRBJ2-4, with a tentative D call TRBD1 (6 bases). The V end lost 5 bases, the J end lost 0 bases, and 14 bases lay between the germline ends. There are 16 residues in the CDR3. Germline CDR1 reads SGHTA; CDR2 reads FQGNSA. This chain's CDR3 is CASSLGTTRAKNIQYF. In DNA, the CDR3 is TGTGCCAGCAGCCTCGGGACAACTAGAGCCAAAAACATTCAGTACTTC.

This clonotype was counted many times. The CDR3 DNA sequence: TGTGCCAGCAGCCCCGGACTAGCGGGGGCCCTCTCAGAGCAGTTCTTC. It yields the protein CASSPGLAGALSEQFF. The rearrangement uses TRBV7-3 and TRBJ2-1; TRBD2 aligns across 13 bases. With 5 bases clipped from V and 10 bases from J, the junction kept 11 bases outside the gene matches. The CDR3 totals 16 residues. Per germline, CDR1 SGHTA and CDR2 FQGTGA.

As to this clonotype: A read error is possible here, since a much larger clone lies one base away. The rearrangement joins TRBV27 to TRBJ2-5; 15 bases are a match to TRBD2. The V and J ends lost 5 bases and 11 bases, in that order; junction bases with no gene match: 15. Germline lookup yields CDR1 MNHEY and CDR2 SMNVEV (reference sequence). This CDR3 has 17 amino acids. The CDR3 region is CASSSPGTSGGRFEQYF. The CDR3 DNA sequence: TGTGCCAGCAGTAGTCCCGGGACTAGCGGGGGGAGGTTTGAGCAGTACTTC.

As to this clonotype: This may arise from a read error, as a much more abundant clone is one base away. The genes are TRBV7-9 and TRBJ2-7; 8 bases map to TRBD1. The germline gives CDR1 SEHNR, CDR2 FQNEAQ (reference sequence). The CDR3 extends over 16 amino acids. The V and J ends lost 8 bases and 7 bases, in that order; junction bases with no gene match: 19. CDR3 sequence: CASRSQGGYNYNEQYF. The CDR3 DNA is TGTGCCAGCCGTTCACAGGGGGGATATAATTACAATGAGCAGTACTTC.

This chain links TRBV20-1 with TRBJ2-1, with a weak D call TRBD1 (6 bases). CDR1 DFQATT and CDR2 SNEGSKA come from the germline V gene (reference sequence). V was trimmed by 0 bases and J by 8 bases, leaving 11 bases between them. The CDR3 consists of 13 residues. The DNA of the CDR3 is TGCAGTGCTAGAGATCCCAGGGGCTATGAGCAGTTCTTC. Amino acid sequence: CSARDPRGYEQFF.

This clonotype appeared many times. The chain couples TRBV4-1 to TRBJ1-2; TRBD1 matches 9 bases. Germline lookup yields CDR1 MGHRA and CDR2 YSYEKL. The CDR3 totals 18 residues. The junction had 13 bases not matched to a gene; V was cut back by 1 base and J by 4 bases. CDR3 coding DNA: TGCGCCAGCAGCCAAGTCCCTACAGGGGGCGAAAGGGTCTATGGCTACACCTTC. Amino acids: CASSQVPTGGERVYGYTF.

This clonotype was seen more than once but under ten times. This is likely a read error, given that the CDR3 carries no conserved phenylalanine or tryptophan at its end. The V and J genes are TRBV15 and TRBJ1-4, with 7 bases fitting TRBD1. Germline lookup yields CDR1 LNHNV and CDR2 YYDKDF (reference sequence). The CDR3 totals 13 residues. Germline trimming cut 9 bases from V and 3 bases from J; bases unmatched to any gene: 4. Here the CDR3 DNA reads TGTGCCACTTCGGGACAGTCTAATGAAAAACTGTTTTGT. Translation gives CATSGQSNEKLFC.

A remark on this clonotype: A much larger clone lies one base from this, so it may be a read error. The chain uses TRBV7-2 and TRBJ2-1; D possibly uses TRBD1 or TRBD2 (6 bases each). CDR1 is SGHTA, CDR2 FQGNSA, per germline. The CDR3 length is 16 residues. The CDR3 DNA sequence: TGTGCCAGCAGCGCGGAGGGGACACTCAACTACAGTGAGCAGTTCTTC. Protein: CASSAEGTLNYSEQFF.

There are many counts of this clonotype. V is TRBV5-1 and J is TRBJ2-1; 7 positions agree with TRBD2. This CDR3 is 19 amino acids long. Germline assignment: CDR1 SGHRS and CDR2 YFSETQ. Germline trimming cut 0 bases from V and 0 bases from J; bases unmatched to any gene: 12. The CDR3 DNA follows: TGCGCCAGCAGCTTGGAGGAGGCTAGCGGATCCCTCTCCTACAATGAGCAGTTCTTC. Encoded protein: CASSLEEASGSLSYNEQFF.

The sample holds many counts of this clonotype. This rearrangement joins TRBV20-1 to TRBJ2-1; 8 bases align to TRBD2. There are 15 residues in the CDR3. The V and J ends lost 1 base and 4 bases, in that order; junction bases with no gene match: 6. Per germline, CDR1 DFQATT and CDR2 SNEGSKA (reference sequence). CDR3: CSARVDGGGYNEQFF. The CDR3 DNA sequence: TGCAGTGCTAGAGTTGACGGGGGGGGTTACAATGAGCAGTTCTTC.

Of note for this clonotype: This may stem from a read error, because a much larger clone lies one nucleotide away. The chain links TRBV20-1 to TRBJ2-7, with 12 bases that match TRBD1. V shed 5 bases, J shed 7 bases, and the junction held 12 bases outside the gene matches. CDR1 and CDR2 (germline): DFQATT, SNEGSKA (reference sequence). The CDR3 spans 15 residues. The CDR3 loop is CSAPPGDRGHHEQYF. CDR3 nucleotide sequence: TGCAGTGCTCCACCGGGGGACAGGGGGCACCATGAGCAGTACTTC.

This clonotype was recorded many times. The chain recombines TRBV2 with TRBJ1-5, with a weak D call TRBD1 (6 bases). Germline values: CDR1 SNHLY, CDR2 FYNNEI. V shed 4 bases and J shed 2 bases, with 12 bases lying between them. The CDR3 is made up of 15 amino acids. For the CDR3, the DNA is TGTGCCAGCAGTGGTGGGGGCGGGGGCAATCAGCCCCAGCATTTT. Its translation is CASSGGGGGNQPQHF.

This clonotype came up many times. V is TRBV7-2 and J is TRBJ1-2; possible D gene TRBD1, 6 bases. The CDR3 spans 14 residues. Germline CDR1 and CDR2: SGHTA and FQGNSA. V was cut by 5 bases and J by 8 bases, with 18 bases left in between. The CDR3 DNA is TGTGCCAGCAGCCCGCTTCGGACAGTTGGAGGCTACACCTTC. Translated: CASSPLRTVGGYTF.

This clonotype has at least ten counts. The chain couples TRBV5-1 to TRBJ2-7; D tentatively reads TRBD1 or TRBD2 (6 bases each). Germline loops: CDR1 SGHRS, CDR2 YFSETQ. Trimming cost V 0 bases and J 4 bases, with 11 bases left between them. There are 14 residues in the CDR3. In DNA form, the CDR3 reads TGCGCCAGCAGCTTGGAAGGGGGGCTTTACGAGCAGTACTTC. Its translation: CASSLEGGLYEQYF.

This clonotype appeared a few times. A read error is possible here, since a much larger clone lies one base away. V and J are TRBV7-2 and TRBJ2-4; possibly TRBD2 for D (7 bases). The V and J ends lost 5 bases and 13 bases respectively, with 15 bases between them. Germline V gene sequence: CDR1 SGHTA, CDR2 FQGNSA. This CDR3 contains 12 residues. CDR3 loop: CASSGICGGQYF. The CDR3 region has the DNA TGTGCCAGCAGCGGCATATGCGGGGGCCAGTACTTC.

This clonotype was detected a few times. Just one base apart from a much larger clone, this may be a read error. The V call is TRBV5-1, the J call TRBJ2-1; 9 bases are a match to TRBD1. The J call may be wrong; the DNA end is better matched by TRBJ2-7. The CDR3 contains 14 residues. CDR1 and CDR2 from the germline V gene are SGHRS and YFSETQ. The CDR3 DNA sequence: TGCGCCAGCACACGGGACAGGGCGTACAATGAGCAGTACTTC. Translated, it gives CASTRDRAYNEQYF.

This clonotype was counted a few times. The chain uses TRBV6-5 and TRBJ2-1; D not certain. The CDR3 loop spans 15 amino acids. Looked up from germline, CDR1 is MNHEY and CDR2 is SVGAGI. V lost 6 bases, J lost 0 bases, and 12 bases lay in between. This CDR3 is CASSFRSDSYNEQFF. The CDR3 DNA is TGTGCCAGCAGCTTTAGGTCTGACTCCTACAATGAGCAGTTCTTC.

V and J are TRBV5-1 and TRBJ2-7; tentatively, D is TRBD2 (5 bases). The V gene's germline CDR1 is SGHRS and CDR2 YFSETQ. V shed 3 bases and J shed 2 bases, with 15 bases lying between them. The CDR3 has 15 residues. CDR3 sequence: CASSSNGLTTYEQYF. CDR3 nucleotides: TGCGCCAGCAGCTCCAACGGACTGACTACCTACGAGCAGTACTTC.

In its sample, this clonotype was seen a few times. A much larger clone sits a single nucleotide away, making a read error possible. The genes are TRBV7-2 and TRBJ1-6; D is uncertain. Between the trimmed V and J ends, which lost 3 bases and 10 bases, there was a span of 4 bases. Germline loops: CDR1 SGHTA, CDR2 FQGNSA. CDR3 length: 11 residues. The DNA of the CDR3 is TGTGCCAGCAGCTTGTGGTCACCCCTCCACTTT. Its translation is CASSLWSPLHF.

This clonotype has more than one count but fewer than ten. The chain combines TRBV6-1 with TRBJ1-2, with no clear D. CDR3 length: 14 residues. Deletions cut 2 bases from V and 5 bases from J, with 12 bases between. The germline V gene has CDR1 MNHNS and CDR2 SASEGT. The CDR3 reads CASSESHYPYGYTF. DNA of the CDR3: TGTGCCAGCAGTGAAAGCCACTACCCGTATGGCTACACCTTC.

This clonotype was observed a handful of times. It may be a read error: a sequence one base away is much more abundant. J is TRBJ2-7 and V is TRBV10-2; 7 bases are a match to TRBD2. The CDR3 is made up of 16 amino acids. J lost 7 bases, V lost 2 bases, and 14 bases had no gene match. Germline V gene lookup returns CDR1 WSHSY and CDR2 SAAADI. This CDR3 is CASSEVAGPINNEQYF. The CDR3 nucleotides read TGCGCCAGCAGTGAGGTAGCGGGCCCTATAAACAATGAGCAGTACTTC.